These 4 T cell receptor beta chains were all obtained from the same sample, sequenced in a study of cytomegalovirus exposure and HLA in healthy donors. The PCR had 60 Vbeta and 13 Jbeta primers. The assay was immunoSEQ multiplex PCR, and TCRdb's table has in-frame clones only and misses some. The sample consists of around 150,000 clones, approximately 82% of them appearing once. Sequenced sample: PBMCs. The receptor set was obtained from a young man in good health and CMV-seropositive.

The V and J genes are TRBV7-8 and TRBJ1-3; D ambiguous. V lost 5 bases, J lost 4 bases, and 12 bases lay in between. The CDR3 has 14 residues. In germline, CDR1 is SGHVS, CDR2 FQNEAQ. Here the CDR3 DNA reads TGTGCCAGCAGCGGCTGGGGAGCCGGAAACACCATATATTTT. It is translated as CASSGWGAGNTIYF.

The chain has TRBV18 and TRBJ1-5; D remains ambiguous. The CDR3 sequence is 14 residues long. Per the germline V gene, CDR1 is KGHSH and CDR2 is LQKENI. V was clipped by 1 base and J by 2 bases, with 6 bases between them. CDR3 nucleotides: TGTGCCAGCTCACCACTGGCAGGCAATCAGCCCCAGCATTTT. Protein product: CASSPLAGNQPQHF.

This clone was detected a few times. This chain connects TRBV20-1 to TRBJ2-7, with a weak D call TRBD1 (6 bases). The CDR3 has 11 residues. Germline-derived CDR1 and CDR2 are DFQATT and SNEGSKA (reference sequence). V gave up 5 bases and J gave up 5 bases, with 10 bases separating them. Here the CDR3 reads CSAGGGDEQYF. The DNA of the CDR3 is TGCAGTGCTGGGGGCGGCGACGAGCAGTACTTC.

V and J are TRBV18 and TRBJ2-2; D possibly corresponds to TRBD1 (6 bases). Trimming stripped 3 bases from V and 10 bases from J, with 12 bases between. Per germline, CDR1 KGHSH and CDR2 LQKENI. There are 13 residues in the CDR3. CDR3 sequence (DNA): TGTGCCAGCTCACCGGGACAACCCGTGGAGCTGTTTTTT. It codes for CASSPGQPVELFF.